The rows below give T cell receptor beta chains drawn from one sample of a study of early T cells in non-severe SARS-CoV-2 infection. From the 5' RACE reads, TCRdb called clonotypes with MiXCR, one entry per CDR3 protein. The table shows nearly 45,000 distinct CDR3 sequences, with around 9.9% occurring only once. Sequenced material: whole blood. These receptors came from an adult who was a healthcare worker with PCR-confirmed SARS-CoV-2 infection or an uninfected control (not recorded which). Both conserved end residues are part of each CDR3. A D gene is named only where the DNA matches it firmly. Clone size, where shown, is once, few, many, or a class for clones that have expanded.

TRBV7-8	-	-	TRBJ2-5	13	TGTGCCAGCAGCCCCGGCATCGGAGGGACCCAGTACTTC	CASSPGIGGTQYF
TRBV7-8	-	-	TRBJ1-1	17	TGTGCCAGCAGCTTTAGGGGGTGGAGGGCAGGGAACACTGAAGCTTTCTTT	CASSFRGWRAGNTEAFF
TRBV5-6	-	-	TRBJ1-2	14	TGTGCCAGCAGCTTGGACAGCAACTCCTATGGCTACACCTTC	CASSLDSNSYGYTF
TRBV7-9	-	few	TRBJ1-3	12	TGTGCCAGCAGCCTGAGCGGAAACACCATATATTTT	CASSLSGNTIYF
TRBV6-6	-	few	TRBJ1-5	14	TGTGCCAGCAGTCTCCAGGAAATTAATCAGCCCCAGCATTTT	CASSLQEINQPQHF
TRBV24-1	TRBD2	many	TRBJ2-3	16	TGTGCCACCAGTGGCCAAGGGCTAGCGGGGTTAGATACGCAGTATTTT	CATSGQGLAGLDTQYF
TRBV20-1	-	-	TRBJ1-4	13	TGCAGTGCCGGCGACGGACGTAATGAAAAACTGTTTTTT	CSAGDGRNEKLFF
TRBV24-1	TRBD2	many	TRBJ2-1	17	TGTGCCACCAGTGAATCTCCTAGCGGTTCCTCCTACAATGAGCAGTTCTTC	CATSESPSGSSYNEQFF
TRBV18	-	many	TRBJ1-4	15	TGTGCCAGCTCACCCCCCTCAGCGAATAATGAAAAACTGTTTTTT	CASSPPSANNEKLFF
TRBV20-1	-	many	TRBJ2-2	15	TGCAGTGCTAGAGAGGGCAGGATGAGGACCGGGGAGCTGTTTTTT	CSAREGRMRTGELFF
TRBV20-1	-	many	TRBJ1-3	16	TGCAGTGCTACGGGACCCGTTCCCCTCTCTGGAAACACCATATATTTT	CSATGPVPLSGNTIYF
TRBV5-1	-	few	TRBJ1-1	15	TGCGCCAGCAGCTCAGGGACAACAATGAACACTGAAGCTTTCTTT	CASSSGTTMNTEAFF
TRBV7-9	-	many	TRBJ1-3	14	TGTGCCAGCAGAACCGGGGGGTCTGGAAACACCATATATTTT	CASRTGGSGNTIYF
TRBV6-5	-	few	TRBJ2-2	16	TGTGCCAGCAGTTACTTTAGGTTCGCGAACACCGGGGAGCTGTTTTTT	CASSYFRFANTGELFF
TRBV30	-	many	TRBJ2-7	12	TGTGCCTGGACGGTGAGCGGCTACGAGCAGTACTTC	CAWTVSGYEQYF
TRBV3-1	TRBD1	-	TRBJ1-2	14	TGTGCCAGCAGCTCCGGGACAGGGAGTTATGGCTACACCTTC	CASSSGTGSYGYTF
TRBV20-1	-	many	TRBJ2-3	13	TGCAGTGCTAACGACCTTGGACCAGATACGCAGTATTTT	CSANDLGPDTQYF
TRBV12-3/TRBV12-4	-	many	TRBJ1-2	12	TGTGCCAGCAGTCGGGGGGGCTACGGCTACACCTTC	CASSRGGYGYTF
TRBV10-3	-	few	TRBJ2-7	13	TGTGCCATCAGTGACCCAGAAAACAACGAGCAGTACTTC	CAISDPENNEQYF
TRBV9	TRBD2	many	TRBJ2-1	15	TGTGCCAGCAGCGTTAGCGGGGGGGCGGGTAATGAGCAGTTCTTC	CASSVSGGAGNEQFF
TRBV21-1	-	few	TRBJ2-2	19	TGTGCCAGCAGCAAAGCGGCGGCGCGGGGGGCCGGTAACGGCGGGGAGCTGTTTTTT	CASSKAAARGAGNGGELFF
TRBV12-3/TRBV12-4	TRBD1	few	TRBJ2-2	16	TGTGCCAGCAGTTTAGTCGGGACAGGGGTACCCGGGGAGCTGTTTTTT	CASSLVGTGVPGELFF